This T cell receptor beta chain was retrieved from a study of OX40 agonist ivuxolimab in advanced cancers. Study information: It was ivuxolimab, an agonistic anti-OX40 (CD134) antibody, that patients were treated with. Dose-escalation patients were diagnosed with hepatocellular carcinoma, melanoma, renal cell cancer or head and neck cancer. General study findings and limits: Normalized T-cell clonal expansion was also low in a subset of nonresponders.

In germline, CDR1 is SGHNT, CDR2 YYREEE (reference sequence). V gave up 2 bases and J gave up 5 bases; unmatched junction bases: 5. CDR3 length: 16 amino acids. Individuals having autoimmune disease history or systemic immunosuppression were not enrolled. Details on this clone: The target antigen is unknown.

TCRdb keeps only in-frame clones here, not all; method: immunoSEQ multiplex PCR. This table has about 79,000 clones, roughly 87% appearing once. J is TRBJ1-6 and V is TRBV5-4; 9 nucleotides match TRBD1. The sequences come from CD4+ or CD8+ T cells sorted from blood, collected in a trial of the OX40 agonist ivuxolimab. The clonotype was recovered from an adult with an advanced solid tumor such as melanoma, head and neck, liver or kidney cancer. CDR3 nucleotide sequence: TGTGCCAGCAGCTTTCCCCGGGACAGGGATAATTCACCCCTCCACTTT. It encodes CASSFPRDRDNSPLHF.